This T cell receptor beta chain was profiled in a study of blood T cell repertoires in COVID-19. Study-level information: Donors in the United States, Italy and Spain gave samples during acute or convalescent COVID-19. Sources were T cells, B-cell-depleted T cells, or PBMCs; the material itself was cDNA or gDNA.

Study processing details: Reference gene primer amplification gave estimated nucleated cell counts. Sequencing used immunoSEQ multiplex PCR; TCRdb keeps in-frame clones, though not all of them. The DNA was the basis for D and trimming; V, J and clone size are from that table. This sample carries about 190,000 clones, around 83% of them seen once, and the ten largest clones take approximately 2.9%. The material sequenced was peripheral blood. The receptor was isolated from a man aged 50-59 years with active or convalescent COVID-19.

The CDR3 protein is CASSEPGQGTNYGYTF. CDR3 coding DNA: TGTGCCAGCAGTGAGCCGGGGCAGGGGACTAACTATGGCTACACCTTC. The V gene is TRBV25-1, the J gene TRBJ1-2; D might be TRBD1 (6 bases). Germline V gene data show CDR1 as MGHDK and CDR2 as SYGVNS. The CDR3 contains 16 residues. V lost 3 bases and J lost 0, with 14 bases in between.